This T cell receptor (beta chain) was recovered during a study of CD8+ T cells in alopecia areata. Study details: Treated patients took oral tofacitinib at 5 to 10 mg twice daily.

Whole-study findings and limits: Researchers report lesional scalp, most notably alopecia totalis/universalis, outstripped normal scalp in clonality.

Sequencing relied on a cDNA template that was reverse transcribed from extracted RNA. Here immunoSEQ multiplex PCR was the method, and the copy in TCRdb shows in-frame clones only, minus some. The sample contains about 130,000 clones, 58% of which appear only once. The investigators collected lesional scalp punch biopsies and peripheral blood from alopecia areata patients. PBMCs, the starting material, were the source of sorted CD4+ and CD8+ T cells. This clone was recorded a few times. No antigen is known for it. The CDR3 has 12 amino acids. V lost 2 bases, J lost 6 bases, and 7 bases lay in between. CDR1 MNHNS and CDR2 SASEGT come from the germline V gene.

The material was CD4+ T cells sorted from blood, obtained at week 0. The origin of this receptor is a human donor with alopecia areata. This chain uses TRBV6-1 with TRBJ1-1; no firm D call. Written as DNA, the CDR3 is TGTGCCAGCAGTGAAACCTTGGCTGAAGCTTTCTTT. Protein product: CASSETLAEAFF.